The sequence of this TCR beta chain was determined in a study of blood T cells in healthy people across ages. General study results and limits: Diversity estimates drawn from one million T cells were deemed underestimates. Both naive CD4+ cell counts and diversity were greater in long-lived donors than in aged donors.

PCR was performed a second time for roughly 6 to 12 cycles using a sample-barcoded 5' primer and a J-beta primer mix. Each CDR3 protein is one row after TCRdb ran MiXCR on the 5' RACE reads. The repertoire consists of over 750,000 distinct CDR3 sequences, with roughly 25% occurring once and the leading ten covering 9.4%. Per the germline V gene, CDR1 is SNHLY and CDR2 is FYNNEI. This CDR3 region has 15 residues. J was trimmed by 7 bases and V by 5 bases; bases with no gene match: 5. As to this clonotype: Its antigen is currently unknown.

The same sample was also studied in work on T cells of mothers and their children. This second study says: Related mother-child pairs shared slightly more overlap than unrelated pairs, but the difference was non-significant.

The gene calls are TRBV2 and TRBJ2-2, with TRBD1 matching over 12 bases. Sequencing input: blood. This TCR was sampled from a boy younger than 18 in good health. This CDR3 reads CASSPGQGAIGELFF. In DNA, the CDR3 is TGTGCCAGCAGTCCGGGACAGGGGGCAATCGGGGAGCTGTTTTTT.